The clone carrying this TCR beta chain came up many times. Its antigen is unidentified. This sample is part of a study of molecular identifiers for immune sequencing clone quantification. Study findings and constraints: Among 800,000 to 1,000,000 naive cells, as was reported, spiked Jurkat TCR RNA from one cell was detectable. The share of molecules held by clones above 20 RNA copies was over 99% in effector cells and under 1% in naive cells.

The CDR3 extends over 16 amino acids. Germline-derived CDR1 and CDR2 are MGHRA and YSYEKL. V was clipped by 1 base and J by 6 bases; unmatched bases: 6. It was with previously described methods and listed TCR primers that bulk TCR libraries were made. Via MiXCR, TCRdb re-called the PCR reads, giving one row per CDR3 protein. The data contain over 85,000 distinct CDR3 sequences, nearly 25% of them singletons. Naive CD8 libraries used roughly 18,000 to 1,000,000 sorted cells and 10%, 30% or 50% RNA. The V gene is TRBV4-1, the J gene TRBJ2-2, with 9 bases matching TRBD1. The sample taken for sequencing was naive CD8+ T cells from blood, with Jurkat cell RNA spiked in. Stated subset: FACS-sorted CD8+CD4-CCR7+CD45RA+ naive T cells. The receptor's source is a human donor in good health. Some libraries in this study had Jurkat cell RNA spiked in. In DNA, the CDR3 is TGCGCCAGCAGCCAAGGAGGACAGGGGCGCCCCGGGGAGCTGTTTTTT. Its protein is CASSQGGQGRPGELFF.